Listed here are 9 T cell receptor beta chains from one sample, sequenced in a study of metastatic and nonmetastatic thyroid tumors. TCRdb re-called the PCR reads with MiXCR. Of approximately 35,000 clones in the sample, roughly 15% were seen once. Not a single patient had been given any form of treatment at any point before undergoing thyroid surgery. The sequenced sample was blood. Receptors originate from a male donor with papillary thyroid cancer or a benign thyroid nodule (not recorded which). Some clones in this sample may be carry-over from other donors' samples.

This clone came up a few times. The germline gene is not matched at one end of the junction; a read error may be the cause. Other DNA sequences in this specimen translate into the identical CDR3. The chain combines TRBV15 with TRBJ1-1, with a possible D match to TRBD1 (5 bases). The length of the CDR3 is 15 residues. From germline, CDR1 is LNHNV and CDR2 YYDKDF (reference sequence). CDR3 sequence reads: CATSRDPPGNTEAFF. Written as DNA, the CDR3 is TGTGCGACCAGCAGAGATCCGCCAGGGAACACCGAAGCTTTCTTT.

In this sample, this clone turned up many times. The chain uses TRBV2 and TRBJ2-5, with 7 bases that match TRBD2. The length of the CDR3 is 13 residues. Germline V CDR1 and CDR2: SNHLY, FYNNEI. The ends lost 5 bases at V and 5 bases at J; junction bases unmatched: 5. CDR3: CASSRWEGETQYF. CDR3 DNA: TGTGCCAGCAGTAGGTGGGAGGGTGAGACCCAGTACTTC.

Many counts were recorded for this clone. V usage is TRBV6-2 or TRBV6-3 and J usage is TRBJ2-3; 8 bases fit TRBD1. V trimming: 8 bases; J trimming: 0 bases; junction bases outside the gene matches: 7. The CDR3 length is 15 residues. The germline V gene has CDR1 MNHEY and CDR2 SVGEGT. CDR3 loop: CASRPGGRSTDTQYF. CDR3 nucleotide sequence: TGTGCCAGCCGGCCAGGGGGCAGGAGCACAGATACGCAGTATTTT.

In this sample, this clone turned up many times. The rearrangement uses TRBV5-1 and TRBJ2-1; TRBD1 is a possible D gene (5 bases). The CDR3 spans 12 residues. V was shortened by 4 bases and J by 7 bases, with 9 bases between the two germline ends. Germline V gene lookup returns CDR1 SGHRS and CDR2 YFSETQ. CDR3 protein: CASSRQWNEQFF. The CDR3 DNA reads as TGCGCCAGCAGCCGACAGTGGAATGAGCAGTTCTTC.

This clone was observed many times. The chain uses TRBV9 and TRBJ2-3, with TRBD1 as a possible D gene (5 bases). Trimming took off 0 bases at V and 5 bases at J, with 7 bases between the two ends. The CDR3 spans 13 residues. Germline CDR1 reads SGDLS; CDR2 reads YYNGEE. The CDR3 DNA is TGTGCCAGCAGCGTAGAGGGGATAGATACGCAGTATTTT. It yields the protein CASSVEGIDTQYF.

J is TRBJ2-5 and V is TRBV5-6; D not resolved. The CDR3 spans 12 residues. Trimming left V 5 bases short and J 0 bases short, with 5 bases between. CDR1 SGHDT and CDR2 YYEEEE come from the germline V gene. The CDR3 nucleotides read TGTGCCAGCAGTCGGTACCAAGAGACCCAGTACTTC. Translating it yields CASSRYQETQYF.

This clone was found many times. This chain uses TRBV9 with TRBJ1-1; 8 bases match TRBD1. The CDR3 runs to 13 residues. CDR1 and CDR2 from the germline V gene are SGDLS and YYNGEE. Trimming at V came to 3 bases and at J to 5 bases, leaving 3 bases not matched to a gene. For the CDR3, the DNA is TGTGCCAGCAGCGGGACAGGGAGGACTGAAGCTTTCTTT. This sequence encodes CASSGTGRTEAFF.

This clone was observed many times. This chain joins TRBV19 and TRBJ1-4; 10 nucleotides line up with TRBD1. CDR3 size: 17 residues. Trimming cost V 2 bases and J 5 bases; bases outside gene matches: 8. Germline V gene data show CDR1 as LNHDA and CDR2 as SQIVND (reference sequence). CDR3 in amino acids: CASSIFLDRGRNEKLFF. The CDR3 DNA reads TGTGCCAGTAGTATATTCCTCGACAGGGGGCGGAATGAAAAACTGTTTTTT.

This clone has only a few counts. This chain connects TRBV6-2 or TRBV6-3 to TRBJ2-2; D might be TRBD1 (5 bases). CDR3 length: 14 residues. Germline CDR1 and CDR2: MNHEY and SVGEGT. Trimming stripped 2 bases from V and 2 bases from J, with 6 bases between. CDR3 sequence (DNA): TGTGCCAGCAGTTACACAGGAAACACCGGGGAGCTGTTTTTT. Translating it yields CASSYTGNTGELFF.